The clone carrying this T cell receptor (beta chain) was counted a few times. The record originates from a study of T cells after yellow fever vaccination. Germline V gene sequence: CDR1 SGHTA, CDR2 FQGNSA. The CDR3 has 14 amino acids. Trimming removed 0 bases from V and 5 bases from J, with 8 bases in between. UMIs were added to TCR cDNA along with a universal primer site when it was made by 5'RACE template switching. TCRdb recomputed calls from the 5' RACE reads with MiXCR, one row per CDR3 protein. The sample consists of 350,000 to 450,000 distinct CDR3 sequences, approximately 18% of them appearing once.

This rearrangement joins TRBV7-2 to TRBJ2-1; no firm D call. The receptor was isolated from a man aged 18 to 30 who received the YFV17D yellow fever vaccine. The specimen comprised PBMCs, sampled before the yellow fever booster vaccination. CDR3 bases: TGTGCCAGCAGCTTAGCCGCAGTTAACAATGAGCAGTTCTTC. This encodes CASSLAAVNNEQFF.